The text below deals with one T cell receptor beta chain. V was clipped by 5 bases and J by 2 bases; unmatched bases: 6. CDR1 LNHDA and CDR2 SQIVND come from the germline V gene (reference sequence). CDR3 length: 15 amino acids. The sample is drawn from a study of blood T cell repertoires in COVID-19. Study-wide background: Acute-phase and convalescent COVID-19 samples originated in the United States, Italy and Spain.

In the original processing: From reference gene primer amplification, estimates of nucleated cell counts were derived. The assay was immunoSEQ multiplex PCR, and TCRdb's table has in-frame clones only and misses some. The V and J calls and clone size come from that table; D and trimming were worked out from the DNA. The table has about 190,000 clones, 84% seen once. The sample taken for sequencing was peripheral blood. The receptor was isolated from a human donor in a cohort sampled during active COVID-19. The V and J genes are TRBV19 and TRBJ2-3, with TRBD2 matching over 8 bases. CDR3 in DNA: TGTGCCAGTAGTTGGCGGGAGGACGTCACAGATACGCAGTATTTT. This translates into CASSWREDVTDTQYF. Full variable domain (outside the CDR3, taken from reference TRBV19 and TRBJ2-3): DGGITQSPKYLFRKEGQNVTLSCEQNLNHDAMYWYRQDPGQGLRLIYYSQIVNDFQKGDIAEGYSVSREKKESFPLTVTSAQKNPTAFYLCASSWREDVTDTQYFGPGTRLTVL.